The present entry profiles one T cell receptor beta chain with its context. Using immunoSEQ multiplex PCR, the repertoire was profiled, and TCRdb retains in-frame clones only, with some absent. This table holds 65,000 to 80,000 clones, less than 90% found once. This CDR3 spans 18 amino acids. Germline V gene lookup returns CDR1 SGHAT and CDR2 FQNNGV. V lost 5 bases to trimming and J lost 5 bases; unmatched junction nucleotides: 15. This sample is drawn from a study of blood T cell repertoires in COVID-19. Sequenced sample: peripheral blood. The chain has TRBV11-2 and TRBJ2-2, with 9 nucleotides matching TRBD2. This receptor was obtained from a man aged 80 or over in a cohort sampled during active COVID-19. The CDR3 is CASSPGIAAGGGTGELFF. The CDR3 DNA sequence: TGTGCCAGCAGCCCAGGGATAGCAGCGGGGGGAGGAACCGGGGAGCTGTTTTTT.